Sequencing of this TCR beta chain was carried out in a study of blood T cell repertoires in COVID-19. Across the whole study: Samples representing acute and convalescent COVID-19 were sourced from the United States, Italy and Spain.

The CDR3 is 15 residues long. The V and J ends lost 6 bases and 4 bases, in that order; junction bases with no gene match: 7. Looked up from germline, CDR1 is MGHRA and CDR2 is YSYEKL. Participants had their cohort set by participant-reported clinical history. Shortly before study entry, within 2 weeks, exposed participants had met a COVID-19 case. Source study methods: Estimated nucleated cell counts came from reference gene primer amplification. Clones were sequenced by immunoSEQ multiplex PCR, and TCRdb holds only the in-frame ones, with some missing. D and trimming were read from the DNA, whereas the V and J calls and clone size are those reported in that table. The sample contains hundreds of thousands of clones, 75% to 90% of which appear only once.

This sequence was found in a woman aged 30 to 39 who had been exposed to COVID-19. The chain combines TRBV4-1 with TRBJ2-5; 11 nucleotides agree with TRBD2. Sequenced input: PBMCs or T cells enriched from blood (not recorded which). The CDR3 DNA sequence: TGCGCCAGCAGAAAACTAGCGGGAGTATTAGAGACCCAGTACTTC. The encoded protein is CASRKLAGVLETQYF.